Shown below are 32 T cell receptor beta chains from a single sample sequenced in a study of CD8+ T cells in alopecia areata. cDNA reverse transcribed from extracted RNA served as the sequencing template. The data were produced by immunoSEQ multiplex PCR, yet TCRdb's version contains in-frame clones alone and is incomplete. The data contain about 210,000 clones, roughly 64% of them seen just once; the ten biggest clones take up about 4.2%. Treatment reported: oral pan-JAK inhibitor, 5-10 mg twice daily. This specimen consisted of CD4+ T cells sorted from blood, obtained at week 4, from a patient treated with tofacitinib. The receptors were sampled from a human donor with alopecia areata.

The CDR3 DNA is TGTGCCAGCAGCCCCAACCACTCACCCCTCCACTTT. Its protein is CASSPNHSPLHF. The chain carries TRBV14 and TRBJ1-6; D remains ambiguous. Germline lookup yields CDR1 SGHDN and CDR2 FVKESK. Trimming removed 4 bases at V and 10 bases at J, with 8 bases between. This CDR3 region has 12 residues.

This clone came up many times. The CDR3 loop is CASSPEGEQFF. CDR3 DNA sequence: TGTGCCAGCAGCCCGGAGGGTGAGCAGTTCTTC. The chain links TRBV11-2 to TRBJ2-1, with D possibly being TRBD2 (6 bases). V lost 5 bases to trimming and J lost 9 bases, with 8 bases between them. The CDR3 totals 11 residues. Per the germline V gene, CDR1 is SGHAT and CDR2 is FQNNGV.

The chain is built from TRBV15 and TRBJ2-3; 7 nucleotides align to TRBD1. Germline values: CDR1 LNHNV, CDR2 YYDKDF (reference sequence). The CDR3 spans 15 residues. The trim removed 2 bases at V and 5 bases at J, leaving 7 bases unmatched. CDR3 amino acids: CATSRLTGNLDTQYF. For the CDR3, the DNA is TGTGCCACCAGCAGATTGACAGGGAATCTAGATACGCAGTATTTT. Full variable domain (missing parts from reference TRBV15 and TRBJ2-3): DAMVIQNPRYQVTQFGKPVTLSCSQTLNHNVMYWYQQKSSQAPKLLFHYYDKDFNNEADTPDNFQSRRPNTSFCFLDIRSPGLGDTAMYLCATSRLTGNLDTQYFGPGTRLTVL.

This clone came up a few times. CDR3 sequence reads: CASRPDVNTGELFF. The CDR3 nucleotides are TGTGCCAGCAGACCGGACGTAAACACCGGGGAGCTGTTTTTT. The chain employs TRBV6-5 and TRBJ2-2, with D uncertain. CDR3 length: 14 residues. The V and J ends lost 6 bases and 2 bases respectively, with 10 bases between them. Germline loops: CDR1 MNHEY, CDR2 SVGAGI.

Worth noting for this clone: The same CDR3 can be traced to other DNA sequences in this sample. The chain carries TRBV30 and TRBJ2-7; D gene uncertain. V was shortened by 1 base and J by 2 bases, with 3 bases between the two germline ends. Germline V gives CDR1 GTSNPN, CDR2 SVGIG (reference sequence). CDR3 length: 11 amino acids. The CDR3 region is CAWSGTYEQYF. The CDR3, as DNA: TGTGCCTGGAGTGGAACCTACGAGCAGTACTTC.

The chain is built from TRBV30 and TRBJ2-3; the D gene is possibly TRBD1 (6 bases). V was cut by 7 bases and J by 8 bases, with 16 bases left in between. Germline V CDR1 and CDR2: GTSNPN, SVGIG (reference sequence). This CDR3 has 12 residues. CDR3 protein: CAFDRPPGTQYF. CDR3 nucleotides: TGTGCCTTCGACAGGCCGCCCGGTACGCAGTATTTT.

This sequence joins TRBV10-3 and TRBJ1-1; no reliable D call. The CDR3 contains 14 residues. V lost 2 bases and J lost 0, with 7 bases in between. Germline V gene data show CDR1 as ENHRY and CDR2 as SYGVKD. CDR3 bases: TGTGCCATCAGTGAGGCGAGCCTGAACACTGAAGCTTTCTTT. Its translation: CAISEASLNTEAFF.

The chain has TRBV2 and TRBJ1-2; maybe TRBD1 (6 bases). V gave up 7 bases and J gave up 8 bases, with 14 bases separating them. Per the germline V gene, CDR1 is SNHLY and CDR2 is FYNNEI. The CDR3 has 12 amino acids. The CDR3, as DNA: TGTGCCAGCAAAAGGGGGGCAGAGGGCTACACCTTC. Translation gives CASKRGAEGYTF. The full variable domain, completed using reference TRBV2 and TRBJ1-2, is EPEVTQTPSHQVTQMGQEVILRCVPISNHLYFYWYRQILGQKVEFLVSFYNNEISEKSEIFDDQFSVERPDGSNFTLKIRSTKLEDSAMYFCASKRGAEGYTFGSGTRLTVV.

The chain uses TRBV29-1 and TRBJ2-5, with D possibly TRBD1 on 5 matching bases. The CDR3 length is 15 residues. From germline, CDR1 is SQVTM and CDR2 ANQGSEA. V lost 3 bases and J lost 1, with 15 bases in between. The CDR3 reads CSVDFGQGAQETQYF. The CDR3 DNA is TGCAGCGTTGACTTCGGACAAGGTGCCCAAGAGACCCAGTACTTC.

This chain links TRBV9 with TRBJ1-1; D is ambiguous. The V end was cut by 6 bases, the J end by 1 base, with 10 bases between. CDR1 is SGDLS, CDR2 YYNGEE, per germline. This CDR3 contains 13 residues. The CDR3 DNA follows: TGTGCCAGCACTAAGACTGCGAACACTGAAGCTTTCTTT. Residues: CASTKTANTEAFF.

V is TRBV5-1 and J is TRBJ1-5; D uncertain. The CDR3 is 16 residues long. V lost 0 bases, J lost 2 bases, and 12 bases lay in between. Germline CDR1 reads SGHRS; CDR2 reads YFSETQ. CDR3 sequence reads: CASSLEPGSGNQPQHF. The CDR3, as DNA: TGCGCCAGCAGCTTGGAACCAGGCTCTGGCAATCAGCCCCAGCATTTT.

The chain's CDR3 is CASSRTSWPEAFF. The CDR3 region has the DNA TGTGCCAGCTCACGAACTTCGTGGCCCGAAGCTTTCTTT. The gene calls are TRBV18 and TRBJ1-1; D is ambiguous. V was shortened by 4 bases and J by 8 bases, with 14 bases between the two germline ends. The length of the CDR3 is 13 residues. CDR1 and CDR2 (germline): KGHSH, LQKENI. Together with reference TRBV18 and TRBJ1-1, the CDR3 gives the full variable domain: NAGVMQNPRHLVRRRGQEARLRCSPMKGHSHVYWYRQLPEEGLKFMVYLQKENIIDESGMPKERFSAEFPKEGPSILRIQQVVRGDSAAYFCASSRTSWPEAFFGQGTRLTVV.

The chain is built from TRBV6-5 and TRBJ1-6, with 9 nucleotides matching TRBD1. Trimming took 2 bases from V and 9 from J; bases not matched to a gene: 5. The CDR3 covers 15 residues. Germline values: CDR1 MNHEY, CDR2 SVGAGI. CDR3 sequence reads: CASSYRGQGRSPLHF. In DNA form, the CDR3 reads TGTGCCAGCAGTTACAGGGGACAGGGTCGTTCACCCCTCCACTTT.

The chain employs TRBV30 and TRBJ2-3; no clear D gene. This CDR3 region has 13 residues. The germline CDR1 and CDR2 sequences are GTSNPN and SVGIG (reference sequence). V lost 2 bases, J lost 5 bases, and 11 bases lay in between. The chain's CDR3 is CAWSTDGLDTQYF. The DNA of the CDR3 is TGTGCCTGGAGTACCGACGGGCTAGATACGCAGTATTTT.

The V call is TRBV4-2, the J call TRBJ2-7; D unresolved. Germline CDR1 and CDR2: LGHNA and YNFKEQ. This CDR3 is built from 13 residues. Trimming took 0 bases from V and 3 from J, leaving 6 bases between them. The CDR3 DNA is TGTGCCAGCAGCCAAGAGGGGATCTACGAGCAGTACTTC. Its protein is CASSQEGIYEQYF.

Here the CDR3 DNA reads TGTGCCACCAGCAGGACTAGCGGGGGGTACGAGCAGTACTTC. It codes for CATSRTSGGYEQYF. The chain uses TRBV15 and TRBJ2-7; 13 nucleotides line up with TRBD2. The CDR3 is 14 amino acids. V dropped 3 bases and J dropped 4; count of bases not matched to a gene: 0. Germline-derived CDR1 and CDR2 are LNHNV and YYDKDF (reference sequence).

V and J are TRBV20-1 and TRBJ1-1, with no clear D. CDR1 and CDR2 (germline): DFQATT, SNEGSKA (reference sequence). V was pared by 3 bases and J by 3 bases, with 5 bases between. This CDR3 comprises 11 residues. The CDR3 nucleotides read TGCAGTGCTAGGCGCGACACTGAAGCTTTCTTT. Translated, it gives CSARRDTEAFF.

V gene TRBV29-1 combines with J gene TRBJ1-1; 9 bases line up with TRBD1. J was trimmed by 6 bases and V by 7 bases; bases with no gene match: 6. The CDR3 totals 12 residues. Germline V gene data show CDR1 as SQVTM and CDR2 as ANQGSEA. CDR3 coding DNA: TGCAGCGCCCGCCGGGACAGGGCTGAAGCTTTCTTT. Protein sequence: CSARRDRAEAFF.

The chain combines TRBV11-2 with TRBJ1-6, with D possibly being TRBD1 (6 bases). Germline CDR1 reads SGHAT; CDR2 reads FQNNGV. The CDR3 extends over 13 amino acids. The V gene lost 5 bases and the J gene lost 7 bases, with 9 bases spanning the gap. The CDR3 nucleotides are TGTGCCAGCAGCAAAACAGGGAATTCACCCCTCCACTTT. Translating it yields CASSKTGNSPLHF.

The DNA for the CDR3 is TGTGCCAGCAGCTTATTGGCGGGGATGAGACCCTACGAGCAGTACTTC. It codes for CASSLLAGMRPYEQYF. The rearrangement joins TRBV11-2 to TRBJ2-7, with D possibly being TRBD2 (6 bases). Germline V gives CDR1 SGHAT, CDR2 FQNNGV. This CDR3 is built from 16 residues. V was pared by 2 bases and J by 2 bases, with 16 bases between. The variable domain in full, with the rest retrieved from reference TRBV11-2 and TRBJ2-7, is EAGVAQSPRYKIIEKRQSVAFWCNPISGHATLYWYQQILGQGPKLLIQFQNNGVVDDSQLPKDRFSAERLKGVDSTLKIQPAKLEDSAVYLCASSLLAGMRPYEQYFGPGTRLTVT.

This sequence joins TRBV5-6 and TRBJ2-7; 11 nucleotides match TRBD1. Germline V CDR1 and CDR2: SGHDT, YYEEEE. The length of the CDR3 is 16 residues. J was trimmed by 4 bases and V by 4 bases; bases with no gene match: 10. DNA for the CDR3: TGTGCCAGCAGCCGACCCTGGACAGGGGGCGTTTACGAGCAGTACTTC. Protein sequence: CASSRPWTGGVYEQYF.

There are a few counts of this clone. The chain links TRBV7-2 to TRBJ1-2; 7 bases align to TRBD1. CDR3 length equals 14 residues. Germline-derived CDR1 and CDR2 are SGHTA and FQGNSA. After removal of 3 bases from V and 0 bases from J, the junction contained 1 base not matched to a gene. CDR3 DNA: TGTGCCAGCAGCTTCGGACAGGCTAACTATGGCTACACCTTC. As protein: CASSFGQANYGYTF.

This chain joins TRBV30 and TRBJ1-1; D is ambiguous. Trimming left V 2 bases short and J 1 base short, with 8 bases between. There are 13 residues in the CDR3. From germline, CDR1 is GTSNPN and CDR2 SVGIG (reference sequence). The CDR3 is CAWSRGTNTEAFF. CDR3 DNA sequence: TGTGCCTGGAGTCGGGGAACGAACACTGAAGCTTTCTTT.

This clone was detected only a few times. The chain links TRBV5-1 to TRBJ1-3; D not certain. Trimming shortened V by 0 bases and J by 0 bases, and 10 bases separated the two germline ends. The CDR3 runs 16 residues. The V gene's germline CDR1 is SGHRS and CDR2 YFSETQ. The CDR3 loop reads CASSLETGGSGNTIYF. The CDR3 nucleotides are TGCGCCAGCAGCTTGGAAACCGGCGGCTCTGGAAACACCATATATTTT.

This chain links TRBV27 with TRBJ1-4; 7 bases map to TRBD1. The CDR3 has 16 amino acids. V lost 5 bases to trimming and J lost 8 bases; unmatched junction nucleotides: 14. CDR1 MNHEY and CDR2 SMNVEV come from the germline V gene (reference sequence). The CDR3 nucleotides read TGTGCCAGCAGTACAACTAGGAGGGGGCGAGGAGAAAAACTGTTTTTT. Its protein product is CASSTTRRGRGEKLFF.

J is TRBJ2-7 and V is TRBV9; TRBD2 aligns across 8 bases. The CDR3 is 14 amino acids. With V trimmed by 4 bases and J by 3 bases, 6 bases remained unmatched. Germline CDR1 is SGDLS and CDR2 is YYNGEE. CDR3 DNA sequence: TGTGCCAGCAGCCGAGGGGGACTAGTCTACGAGCAGTACTTC. Its translation is CASSRGGLVYEQYF.

The V call is TRBV29-1, the J call TRBJ1-6; tentatively, D is TRBD1 (5 bases). The CDR3 sequence is 17 residues long. Trimming removed 0 bases at V and 5 bases at J, with 17 bases between. Germline V CDR1 and CDR2: SQVTM, ANQGSEA. CDR3 sequence reads: CSVEEVPGDSDNSPLHF. The DNA for the CDR3 is TGCAGCGTTGAAGAGGTCCCGGGGGACTCGGATAATTCACCCCTCCACTTT.

The chain employs TRBV6-5 and TRBJ2-5, with 11 bases matching TRBD2. CDR1 is MNHEY, CDR2 SVGAGI, per germline. V shed 5 bases and J 2 bases; nucleotides not matched to a gene: 1. The CDR3 extends over 14 amino acids. CDR3 bases: TGTGCCAGCAGTGCTAGCGGGGGGCAAGAGACCCAGTACTTC. Protein: CASSASGGQETQYF.

This clone was recorded once. The V and J genes are TRBV30 and TRBJ2-5, with D possibly TRBD1 on 5 matching bases. Germline V lookup: CDR1 GTSNPN, CDR2 SVGIG (reference sequence). Trimming shortened V by 0 bases and J by 2 bases, and 10 bases separated the two germline ends. The CDR3 spans 14 residues. This CDR3 is CAWSVGASQETQYF. In DNA, the CDR3 is TGTGCCTGGAGTGTAGGGGCATCGCAAGAGACCCAGTACTTC. The entire variable domain, with the rest obtained from reference TRBV30 and TRBJ2-5, is as follows: SQTIHQWPATLVQPVGSPLSLECTVEGTSNPNLYWYRQAAGRGLQLLFYSVGIGQISSEVPQNLSASRPQDRQFILSSKKLLLSDSGFYLCAWSVGASQETQYFGPGTRLLVL.

The chain links TRBV13 to TRBJ2-7; TRBD1 is a possible D gene (6 bases). V was clipped by 7 bases and J by 1 base, with 20 bases between them. Germline V gene sequence: CDR1 PRHDT, CDR2 FYEKMQ (reference sequence). The CDR3 runs to 16 residues. CDR3 residues: CASNPPTGTLSYEQYF. CDR3 in DNA: TGTGCCAGCAACCCCCCCACAGGGACCCTGTCCTACGAGCAGTACTTC.

The chain links TRBV4-3 to TRBJ2-3; TRBD1 aligns across 10 bases. Germline V CDR1 and CDR2: LGHNA, YSLEER. This CDR3 spans 17 amino acids. V trimming: 0 bases; J trimming: 4 bases; junction bases outside the gene matches: 7. DNA of the CDR3: TGCGCCAGCAGCCAAGATGCGGGACAGGGGTTGGCAGATACGCAGTATTTT. Its translation is CASSQDAGQGLADTQYF.

This clone was detected only a few times. The chain couples TRBV19 to TRBJ2-5, with 7 nucleotides matching TRBD2. The CDR3 sequence is 14 residues long. Per germline, CDR1 LNHDA and CDR2 SQIVND (reference sequence). The CDR3 here is CASGGRSFQETQYF. The CDR3 region has the DNA TGTGCTTCGGGGGGACGGAGCTTCCAAGAGACCCAGTACTTC.